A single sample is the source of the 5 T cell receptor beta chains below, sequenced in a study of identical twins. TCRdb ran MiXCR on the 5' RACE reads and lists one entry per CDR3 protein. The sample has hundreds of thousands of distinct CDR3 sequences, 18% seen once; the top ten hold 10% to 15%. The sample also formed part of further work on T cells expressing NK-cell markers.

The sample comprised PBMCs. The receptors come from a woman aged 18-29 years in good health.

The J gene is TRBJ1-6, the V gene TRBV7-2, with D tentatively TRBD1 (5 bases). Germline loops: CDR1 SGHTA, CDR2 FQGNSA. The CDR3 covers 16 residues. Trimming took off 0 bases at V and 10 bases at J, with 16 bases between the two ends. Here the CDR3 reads CASSLANVGASSPLHF. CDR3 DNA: TGTGCCAGCAGCTTAGCGAACGTAGGGGCAAGCTCACCCCTCCACTTT.

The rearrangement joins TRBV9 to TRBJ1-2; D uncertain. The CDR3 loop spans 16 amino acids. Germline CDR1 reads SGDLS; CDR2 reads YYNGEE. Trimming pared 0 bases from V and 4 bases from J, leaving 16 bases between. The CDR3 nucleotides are TGTGCCAGCAGCGTAGCTTCGGAACCTGTGCTCTATGGCTACACCTTC. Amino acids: CASSVASEPVLYGYTF.

CDR3 sequence reads: CASSPLSGTEAFF. Here the CDR3 DNA reads TGTGCCAGCTCACCTCTGTCGGGCACTGAAGCTTTCTTT. This chain connects TRBV18 to TRBJ1-1; D not resolved. Looked up from germline, CDR1 is KGHSH and CDR2 is LQKENI. With 3 bases removed from V and 4 bases from J, the gap between germline ends came to 9 bases. The CDR3 loop spans 13 amino acids.

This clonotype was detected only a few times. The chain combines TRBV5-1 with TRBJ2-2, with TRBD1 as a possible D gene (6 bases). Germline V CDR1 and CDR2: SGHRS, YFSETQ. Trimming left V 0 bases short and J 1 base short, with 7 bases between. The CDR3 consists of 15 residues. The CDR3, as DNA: TGCGCCAGCAGCTTGGCGGGACAGAACACCGGGGAGCTGTTTTTT. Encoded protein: CASSLAGQNTGELFF. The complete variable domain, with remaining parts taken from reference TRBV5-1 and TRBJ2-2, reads KAGVTQTPRYLIKTRGQQVTLSCSPISGHRSVSWYQQTPGQGLQFLFEYFSETQRNKGNFPGRFSGRQFSNSRSEMNVSTLELGDSALYLCASSLAGQNTGELFFGEGSRLTVL.

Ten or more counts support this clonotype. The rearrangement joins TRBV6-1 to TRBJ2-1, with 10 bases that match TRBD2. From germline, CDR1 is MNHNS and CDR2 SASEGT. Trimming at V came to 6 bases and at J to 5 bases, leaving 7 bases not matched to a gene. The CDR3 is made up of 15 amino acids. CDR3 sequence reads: CASRTGLAHHNEQFF. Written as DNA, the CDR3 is TGTGCCAGCAGAACGGGACTAGCGCATCACAATGAGCAGTTCTTC.